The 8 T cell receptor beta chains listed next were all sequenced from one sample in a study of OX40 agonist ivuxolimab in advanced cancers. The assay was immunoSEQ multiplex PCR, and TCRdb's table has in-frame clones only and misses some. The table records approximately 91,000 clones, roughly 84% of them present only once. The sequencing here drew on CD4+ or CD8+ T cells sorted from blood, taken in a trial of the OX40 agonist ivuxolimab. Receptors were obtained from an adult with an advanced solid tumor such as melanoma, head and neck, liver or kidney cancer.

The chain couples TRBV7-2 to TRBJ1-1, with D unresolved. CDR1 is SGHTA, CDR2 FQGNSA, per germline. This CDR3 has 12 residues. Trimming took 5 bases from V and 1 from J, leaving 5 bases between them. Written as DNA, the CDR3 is TGTGCCAGCAGCCGTCAGAACACTGAAGCTTTCTTT. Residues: CASSRQNTEAFF.

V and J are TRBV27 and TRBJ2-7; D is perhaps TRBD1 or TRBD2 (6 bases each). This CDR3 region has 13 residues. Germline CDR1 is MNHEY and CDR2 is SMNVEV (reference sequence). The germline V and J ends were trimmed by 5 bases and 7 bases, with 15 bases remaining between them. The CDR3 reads CASSQGGRGEQYF. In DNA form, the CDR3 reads TGTGCCAGCAGTCAAGGGGGGCGGGGAGAGCAGTACTTC.

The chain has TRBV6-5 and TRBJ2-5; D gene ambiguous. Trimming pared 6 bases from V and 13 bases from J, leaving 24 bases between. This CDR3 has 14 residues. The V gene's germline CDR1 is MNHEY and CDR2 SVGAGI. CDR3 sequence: CASSPNVGAWARYF. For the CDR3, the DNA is TGTGCCAGCAGCCCAAACGTGGGCGCGTGGGCCCGGTACTTC.

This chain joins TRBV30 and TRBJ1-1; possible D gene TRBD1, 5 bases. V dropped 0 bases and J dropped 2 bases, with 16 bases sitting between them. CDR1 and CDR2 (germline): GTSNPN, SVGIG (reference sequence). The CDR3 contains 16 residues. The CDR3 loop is CAWSVLLLTGNTEAFF. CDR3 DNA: TGTGCCTGGAGTGTTTTGTTACTTACAGGTAACACTGAAGCTTTCTTT.

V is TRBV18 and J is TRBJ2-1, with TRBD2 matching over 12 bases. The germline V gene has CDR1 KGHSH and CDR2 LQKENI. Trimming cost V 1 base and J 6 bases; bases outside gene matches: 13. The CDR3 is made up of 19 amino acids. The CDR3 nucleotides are TGTGCCAGCTCACCACTCTCTAGCGGGGGGGCTGGATCCGCCAATGAGCAGTTCTTC. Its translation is CASSPLSSGGAGSANEQFF.

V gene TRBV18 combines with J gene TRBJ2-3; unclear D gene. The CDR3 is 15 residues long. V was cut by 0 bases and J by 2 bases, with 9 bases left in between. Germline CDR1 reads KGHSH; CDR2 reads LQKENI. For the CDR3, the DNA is TGTGCCAGCTCACCACCGGCGGCTAACACAGATACGCAGTATTTT. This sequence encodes CASSPPAANTDTQYF.

CDR3 in amino acids: CASTSGPGTGYSPLHF. CDR3 nucleotides: TGTGCCAGTACCTCAGGGCCCGGGACAGGGTACTCACCCCTCCACTTT. The chain is built from TRBV19 and TRBJ1-6, with 9 positions matching TRBD1. The V gene's germline CDR1 is LNHDA and CDR2 SQIVND (reference sequence). The J segment lost 10 bases and the V segment lost 7 bases, leaving 14 bases of the junction unmatched. The CDR3 is 16 residues long.

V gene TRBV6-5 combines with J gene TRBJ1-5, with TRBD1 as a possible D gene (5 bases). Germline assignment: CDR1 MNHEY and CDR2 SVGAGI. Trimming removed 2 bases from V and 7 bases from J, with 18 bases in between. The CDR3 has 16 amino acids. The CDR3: CASSYGFSGVRQPQHF. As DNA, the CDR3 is TGTGCCAGCAGTTACGGTTTTTCGGGGGTTCGGCAGCCCCAGCATTTT.